Each of the 12 T cell receptor beta chains below was sequenced from the same sample in a study of cytomegalovirus exposure and HLA in healthy donors. Both 60 Vbeta primers and 13 Jbeta primers went into the PCR. Repertoires were generated with immunoSEQ multiplex PCR, while TCRdb's copy carries only in-frame clones and drops some. The sample includes 150,000 to 200,000 clones, roughly 80% of them seen just once. The source material was PBMCs. The source of these receptors is a girl aged 5-17 years in good health and CMV-seropositive.

The chain recombines TRBV6-5 with TRBJ1-2; 7 bases align to TRBD1. V lost 6 bases, J lost 4 bases, and 8 bases stayed unmatched. This CDR3 has 14 residues. Germline V gives CDR1 MNHEY, CDR2 SVGAGI. The CDR3 DNA reads as TGTGCCAGCAGAGCCGAGGGACAGAGCTATGGCTACACCTTC. Translation gives CASRAEGQSYGYTF.

V is TRBV30 and J is TRBJ1-4, with D unresolved. Germline V gives CDR1 GTSNPN, CDR2 SVGIG (reference sequence). CDR3 length equals 13 residues. The V gene lost 0 bases and the J gene lost 8 bases, with 10 bases spanning the gap. The CDR3 loop reads CAWSVLGEEKLFF. CDR3 in DNA: TGTGCCTGGAGTGTACTTGGAGAAGAAAAACTGTTTTTT.

A few counts support this clone. V usage is TRBV6-1 and J usage is TRBJ1-2; D not resolved. The CDR3 loop spans 13 amino acids. Between the trimmed V and J ends, which lost 7 bases and 4 bases, there was a span of 13 bases. The germline gives CDR1 MNHNS, CDR2 SASEGT. CDR3 DNA: TGTGCCAGCACCCTAGTACGAGGCTATGGCTACACCTTC. Its translation: CASTLVRGYGYTF.

This sequence joins TRBV7-3 and TRBJ2-5; 10 nucleotides match TRBD1. The CDR3 sequence is 17 residues long. V lost 5 bases, J lost 5 bases, and 14 bases stayed unmatched. The germline CDR1 and CDR2 sequences are SGHTA and FQGTGA. The CDR3 region is CASSPHPTGGEGETQYF. CDR3 sequence (DNA): TGTGCCAGCAGCCCCCATCCGACAGGGGGCGAGGGGGAGACCCAGTACTTC.

The chain is built from TRBV2 and TRBJ2-3; D is perhaps TRBD2 (5 bases). The length of the CDR3 is 13 residues. With 7 bases removed from V and 1 base from J, the gap between germline ends came to 9 bases. Germline V lookup: CDR1 SNHLY, CDR2 FYNNEI. The CDR3 DNA reads as TGTGCCAGCAAGGCGGGCCGCACAGATACGCAGTATTTT. Amino acid sequence: CASKAGRTDTQYF.

The chain is built from TRBV7-3 and TRBJ2-2, with 8 bases that match TRBD1. J was trimmed by 0 bases and V by 5 bases; bases with no gene match: 2. CDR1 and CDR2 (germline): SGHTA, FQGTGA. CDR3 length: 15 amino acids. CDR3: CASSRTGTNTGELFF. The CDR3 DNA reads as TGTGCCAGCAGCCGGACAGGGACGAACACCGGGGAGCTGTTTTTT.

J is TRBJ1-2 and V is TRBV4-1; 7 bases map to TRBD1. With 10 bases clipped from V and 4 bases from J, the junction kept 21 bases outside the gene matches. The CDR3 extends over 17 amino acids. In germline, CDR1 is MGHRA, CDR2 YSYEKL. CDR3 protein: CATRGEVSPGGLYGYTF. The DNA for the CDR3 is TGCGCCACCAGGGGGGAGGTCTCCCCCGGCGGACTCTATGGCTACACCTTC.

The chain has TRBV15 and TRBJ2-1; 10 nucleotides align to TRBD1. CDR3 length equals 16 residues. Germline values: CDR1 LNHNV, CDR2 YYDKDF (reference sequence). V shed 3 bases, J shed 2 bases, and the junction held 4 bases outside the gene matches. This CDR3 is CATSSPGQGTYNEQFF. The CDR3 coding sequence is TGTGCCACCAGCAGCCCGGGACAGGGGACCTACAATGAGCAGTTCTTC.

The chain uses TRBV7-3 and TRBJ2-3; TRBD1 aligns across 7 bases. Germline CDR1 and CDR2: SGHTA and FQGTGA. CDR3 size: 14 residues. The ends lost 5 bases at V and 4 bases at J; junction bases unmatched: 6. In DNA, the CDR3 is TGTGCCAGCAGCGACCCCAGGGGGTCAGATACGCAGTATTTT. Translating gives CASSDPRGSDTQYF.

The chain links TRBV7-2 to TRBJ1-2; the D gene is possibly TRBD1 (5 bases). The CDR3 is 14 amino acids. V gave up 3 bases and J gave up 7 bases, with 15 bases separating them. From germline, CDR1 is SGHTA and CDR2 FQGNSA. The CDR3 DNA sequence: TGTGCCAGCAGCTTGACCCCGGGGGGAGGTGGCTACACCTTC. Residues: CASSLTPGGGGYTF.

This sequence joins TRBV23-1 and TRBJ2-1; 10 bases agree with TRBD2. TRBV23-1 has ORF status, its function being uncertain. The junction had 18 bases not matched to a gene; V was cut back by 0 bases and J by 4 bases. The CDR3 consists of 21 residues. In nucleotides, the CDR3 is TGCGCCAGCAGTCAATCCTCCCAGCGGGAGGGCTCACTACCCGCTTACAATGAGCAGTTCTTC. It yields the protein CASSQSSQREGSLPAYNEQFF.

The genes are TRBV30 and TRBJ1-1; D is undetermined. Germline V gene lookup returns CDR1 GTSNPN and CDR2 SVGIG (reference sequence). This CDR3 spans 14 amino acids. Between the trimmed V and J ends, which lost 1 base and 0 bases, there was a span of 9 bases. CDR3 in DNA: TGTGCCTGGAGTGATTCCTATATGAACACTGAAGCTTTCTTT. Protein: CAWSDSYMNTEAFF.